This T cell receptor (beta chain) was found in a study of blood T cell repertoires in COVID-19. Turning to the study itself: The United States, Italy and Spain were the sources of the acute and convalescent COVID-19 samples. T cells, B-cell-depleted T cells, or PBMCs provided the cDNA or gDNA that served as material.

This clone was counted a few times. Authors' processing steps: Researchers report that nucleated cell counts were estimated from reference gene primer amplification. Clones were sequenced by immunoSEQ multiplex PCR, and TCRdb holds only the in-frame ones, with some missing. V, J and clone size reflect that table, while D and trimming were determined from the DNA. The sample shows just over 40,000 clones, about four fifths of them seen only once. This clonotype was obtained from a woman aged 60 to 75 with acute or convalescent COVID-19. Sequencing used peripheral blood.

CDR3 sequence (DNA): TGTGCCAGCAGTGAAGTTAGGGAGCAGCCCCAGCATTTT. This gives the protein CASSEVREQPQHF. The chain uses TRBV2 and TRBJ1-5, with unresolved D. V was shortened by 1 base and J by 7 bases, with 8 bases between the two germline ends. Germline-derived CDR1 and CDR2 are SNHLY and FYNNEI. The CDR3 totals 13 residues.